The 27 T cell receptor beta chains presented below share a single source sample, sequenced in a study of cytomegalovirus exposure and HLA in healthy donors (dated by TCRdb to the late 2010s). Libraries were prepared through the immunoSEQ multiplex PCR assay. A mixture of 60 forward primers for TCR Vbeta segments and 13 reverse primers for TCR Jbeta segments was used in the multiplex PCR. Drawn from immuneACCESS, this table holds only the in-frame rearrangements with V and J called that TCRdb kept. Clones are partly lost; checked studies trace under half to an unresolved V gene and leave the rest unexplained. For this sample the table gives fewer than 200,000 clones, of which over 75% were detected only once. The leading ten clones occupy under 2% of the sample. The sequencing sample was made of PBMCs. These TCRs come from a woman under 30 in good health and CMV-seronegative.

The chain employs TRBV18 and TRBJ1-1; D perhaps matches TRBD1 (5 bases). Germline V gene lookup returns CDR1 KGHSH and CDR2 LQKENI. The CDR3 is made up of 15 amino acids. Trimming took off 8 bases at V and 1 base at J, with 17 bases between the two ends. Here the CDR3 DNA reads TGTGCCAGCAGCACGTCGGGGGTCCCGAACACTGAAGCTTTCTTT. This gives the protein CASSTSGVPNTEAFF.

This CDR3 reads CASSLTPSSGANVLTF. The CDR3 DNA sequence: TGTGCCAGTAGTCTGACACCGAGCTCTGGGGCCAACGTCCTGACTTTC. This chain joins TRBV19 and TRBJ2-6, with D uncertain. Germline V gene sequence: CDR1 LNHDA, CDR2 SQIVND (reference sequence). This CDR3 spans 16 amino acids. Between the trimmed V and J ends, which lost 5 bases and 0 bases, there was a span of 11 bases.

This chain uses TRBV19 with TRBJ1-1, with D unresolved. V was shortened by 6 bases and J by 1 base, with 18 bases between the two germline ends. Germline CDR1 and CDR2: LNHDA and SQIVND (reference sequence). The CDR3 totals 16 residues. The CDR3 nucleotides read TGTGCCAGTAGCAGCGTTGCGCGGAATAGGAACACTGAAGCTTTCTTT. It encodes CASSSVARNRNTEAFF.

This clone is a singleton in its sample. The chain uses TRBV7-9 and TRBJ2-7; a possible D gene is TRBD1 (5 bases). The germline V gene encodes CDR1 SEHNR and CDR2 FQNEAQ (reference sequence). Deletions cut 3 bases from V and 5 bases from J, with 17 bases between. This CDR3 has 15 residues. CDR3 DNA: TGTGCCAGCAGCTTGAGACAAGGGGTTCTGGACGAGCAGTACTTC. This translates into CASSLRQGVLDEQYF.

This rearrangement joins TRBV30 to TRBJ2-1; 11 bases agree with TRBD2. Trimming at V came to 0 bases and at J to 10 bases, leaving 11 bases not matched to a gene. This CDR3 has 16 amino acids. The V gene's germline CDR1 is GTSNPN and CDR2 SVGIG (reference sequence). CDR3 amino acids: CAWSVRVIAGGNEQFF. CDR3 nucleotide sequence: TGTGCCTGGAGTGTACGGGTGATAGCGGGAGGGAACGAGCAGTTCTTC.

This chain uses TRBV14 with TRBJ2-3, with 7 bases aligning to TRBD2. CDR3 size: 17 residues. V was pared by 1 base and J by 2 bases, with 9 bases of the junction left unmatched. Germline CDR1 reads SGHDN; CDR2 reads FVKESK. The CDR3 DNA is TGTGCCAGCAGCCAAGTTCTGACTAGCAGATACACAGATACGCAGTATTTT. It specifies CASSQVLTSRYTDTQYF.

The chain employs TRBV7-6 and TRBJ1-5; D remains ambiguous. Germline V gene lookup returns CDR1 SGHVS and CDR2 FNYEAQ. V gave up 3 bases and J gave up 6 bases, with 9 bases separating them. There are 13 residues in the CDR3. The CDR3 loop is CASSLERSQPQHF. In DNA form, the CDR3 reads TGTGCCAGCAGCTTGGAGAGAAGTCAGCCCCAGCATTTT.

This chain joins TRBV9 and TRBJ1-4; D is unclear. The CDR3 runs 15 residues. Deletions cut 4 bases from V and 4 bases from J, with 14 bases between. Per germline, CDR1 SGDLS and CDR2 YYNGEE. CDR3: CASSPRGGVNEKLFF. The CDR3 DNA sequence: TGTGCCAGCAGCCCCCGCGGCGGGGTTAATGAAAAACTGTTTTTT.

The chain recombines TRBV2 with TRBJ2-7; no firm D call. The CDR3 contains 12 residues. The V gene's germline CDR1 is SNHLY and CDR2 FYNNEI. The ends were cut back, 5 bases at V and 4 bases at J, with 9 bases in the middle. This CDR3 reads CASSRIQYEQYF. CDR3 coding DNA: TGTGCCAGCAGTAGAATTCAGTACGAGCAGTACTTC.

The J gene is TRBJ2-7, the V gene TRBV5-4, with 7 positions matching TRBD1. V lost 1 base, J lost 5 bases, and 3 bases stayed unmatched. The CDR3 covers 13 residues. Per germline, CDR1 SGHNT and CDR2 YYREEE (reference sequence). CDR3 loop: CASSLIGQDEQYF. The CDR3 region has the DNA TGTGCCAGCAGCTTGATTGGACAGGACGAGCAGTACTTC.

The chain recombines TRBV10-2 with TRBJ1-1; D is ambiguous. In germline, CDR1 is WSHSY, CDR2 SAAADI. V was shortened by 0 bases and J by 0 bases, with 5 bases between the two germline ends. CDR3 length equals 14 residues. CDR3 amino acids: CASSESKLNTEAFF. DNA of the CDR3: TGCGCCAGCAGTGAGTCTAAGCTGAACACTGAAGCTTTCTTT.

The rearrangement links TRBV5-1 to TRBJ1-6, with unresolved D. Trimming took 1 base from V and 3 from J, leaving 11 bases between them. The CDR3 runs to 16 residues. Germline assignment: CDR1 SGHRS and CDR2 YFSETQ. CDR3 DNA sequence: TGCGCCAGCAGCTTGTCGGGGATTCGCTATAATTCACCCCTCCACTTT. As protein: CASSLSGIRYNSPLHF.

In this sample, this clone turned up once. The chain employs TRBV30 and TRBJ2-3; 9 bases line up with TRBD2. The CDR3 is 15 amino acids. V lost 2 bases and J lost 1; bases outside the gene matches: 4. Germline V gene sequence: CDR1 GTSNPN, CDR2 SVGIG (reference sequence). CDR3 in amino acids: CAWSPGLARTDTQYF. DNA of the CDR3: TGTGCCTGGAGTCCTGGACTAGCGCGCACAGATACGCAGTATTTT.

The chain links TRBV5-1 to TRBJ1-5, with D hard to call. The ends were cut back, 4 bases at V and 5 bases at J, with 13 bases in the middle. Per the germline V gene, CDR1 is SGHRS and CDR2 is YFSETQ. This CDR3 has 14 amino acids. As DNA, the CDR3 is TGCGCCAGCAGCATAACCCCCGGGGATCAGCCCCAGCATTTT. As protein: CASSITPGDQPQHF.

The V call is TRBV7-6, the J call TRBJ2-7; 7 bases agree with TRBD1. Trimming at V came to 7 bases and at J to 2 bases, leaving 5 bases not matched to a gene. Germline V gene data show CDR1 as SGHVS and CDR2 as FNYEAQ. There are 13 residues in the CDR3. CDR3 loop: CASKQDRAYEQYF. The DNA for the CDR3 is TGTGCCAGCAAGCAAGACAGGGCCTACGAGCAGTACTTC.

This chain connects TRBV6-5 to TRBJ2-7; D gene ambiguous. Germline-derived CDR1 and CDR2 are MNHEY and SVGAGI. This CDR3 spans 14 amino acids. V shed 2 bases and J shed 0 bases, with 8 bases lying between them. CDR3 protein: CASSYIAHSYEQYF. The CDR3, as DNA: TGTGCCAGCAGTTACATTGCGCACTCCTACGAGCAGTACTTC.

This chain connects TRBV5-1 to TRBJ2-7; 7 bases match TRBD2. Per germline, CDR1 SGHRS and CDR2 YFSETQ. The junction had 6 bases not matched to a gene; V was cut back by 0 bases and J by 3 bases. The CDR3 runs 15 residues. The CDR3 DNA reads TGCGCCAGCAGCTTGGCCAGCGGGAAGGGCTACGAGCAGTACTTC. Translating it yields CASSLASGKGYEQYF.

The chain employs TRBV13 and TRBJ2-1; 10 bases map to TRBD2. CDR1 is PRHDT, CDR2 FYEKMQ, per germline (reference sequence). Unmatched junction bases numbered 1, after V lost 5 bases and J lost 0 bases. This CDR3 has 15 amino acids. CDR3 coding DNA: TGTGCCAGCAGCCTAGCGGGAGACTCCTACAATGAGCAGTTCTTC. This codes for CASSLAGDSYNEQFF.

This clone was picked up a small number of times. The rearrangement uses TRBV28 and TRBJ2-1; D possibly corresponds to TRBD2 (6 bases). Trimming left V 2 bases short and J 4 bases short, with 12 bases between. Germline lookup yields CDR1 MDHEN and CDR2 SYDVKM. This CDR3 has 15 residues. CDR3 sequence: CASSLSAGTYNEQFF. CDR3 sequence (DNA): TGTGCCAGCAGTTTAAGTGCGGGAACATACAATGAGCAGTTCTTC.

The CDR3 DNA sequence: TGTGCCAGCAGCTCTGGCGTTTCGGGACTAGGCCACGAGCAGTACTTC. Translating it yields CASSSGVSGLGHEQYF. The V call is TRBV7-9, the J call TRBJ2-7; 8 nucleotides agree with TRBD2. The CDR3 sequence is 16 residues long. Trimming at V came to 4 bases and at J to 5 bases, leaving 13 bases not matched to a gene. Germline CDR1 is SEHNR and CDR2 is FQNEAQ (reference sequence).

V is TRBV5-1 and J is TRBJ1-1, with D tentatively TRBD1 (5 bases). The CDR3 spans 15 residues. Germline lookup yields CDR1 SGHRS and CDR2 YFSETQ. Trimming took 3 bases from V and 0 from J, leaving 12 bases between them. The CDR3 sequence is CASSYTDSVNTEAFF. In nucleotides, the CDR3 is TGCGCCAGCAGCTATACAGACAGCGTGAACACTGAAGCTTTCTTT.

V gene TRBV9 combines with J gene TRBJ2-5; 7 nucleotides match TRBD1. The CDR3 covers 15 residues. The V gene's germline CDR1 is SGDLS and CDR2 YYNGEE. Trimming removed 0 bases from V and 4 bases from J; junction bases left unmatched: 6. CDR3 DNA sequence: TGTGCCAGCAGCGTAGTTGGGACAGTCGGAGAGACCCAGTACTTC. Translating gives CASSVVGTVGETQYF. The full variable domain, with the rest looked up from reference TRBV9 and TRBJ2-5, is DSGVTQTPKHLITATGQRVTLRCSPRSGDLSVYWYQQSLDQGLQFLIQYYNGEERAKGNILERFSAQQFPDLHSELNLSSLELGDSALYFCASSVVGTVGETQYFGPGTRLLVL.

The chain employs TRBV5-5 and TRBJ1-6; TRBD1 agrees at 7 bases. CDR1 is SGHKS and CDR2 is YYEKEE in the germline V gene (reference sequence). J gave up 7 bases and V 3 bases, and 10 bases lay outside the gene matches. The CDR3 runs to 16 residues. CDR3 coding DNA: TGTGCCAGCAGCTCCACCCCGACAGGGCGGAATTCACCCCTCCACTTT. It specifies CASSSTPTGRNSPLHF.

The chain carries TRBV5-1 and TRBJ1-2; 7 bases are shared with TRBD1. Trimming took 2 bases from V and 8 from J; bases not matched to a gene: 12. The CDR3 is made up of 15 amino acids. Germline assignment: CDR1 SGHRS and CDR2 YFSETQ. CDR3 loop: CASSLGPEGARGYTF. In nucleotides, the CDR3 is TGCGCCAGCAGCTTAGGACCGGAGGGGGCTCGGGGCTACACCTTC.

This clone showed up just once. This chain uses TRBV18 with TRBJ2-7; 11 bases line up with TRBD2. CDR3 length equals 17 residues. Per germline, CDR1 KGHSH and CDR2 LQKENI. Trimming cost V 4 bases and J 0 bases; bases outside gene matches: 8. As DNA, the CDR3 is TGTGCCAGCTCACAAGGACTAGCGGGTTCCCACTCCTACGAGCAGTACTTC. Residues: CASSQGLAGSHSYEQYF.

The rearrangement joins TRBV30 to TRBJ1-1; no firm D call. Germline loops: CDR1 GTSNPN, CDR2 SVGIG (reference sequence). The CDR3 has 14 residues. The germline V and J ends were trimmed by 0 bases and 1 base, with 9 bases remaining between them. The CDR3 sequence: CAWSVWPGNTEAFF. The DNA for the CDR3 is TGTGCCTGGAGTGTATGGCCAGGGAACACTGAAGCTTTCTTT.

This chain connects TRBV13 to TRBJ2-7; TRBD2 matches 8 bases. Losses at the gene ends were 3 bases for V and 0 bases for J; bases not matched to a gene: 7. This CDR3 region has 16 residues. CDR1 is PRHDT, CDR2 FYEKMQ, per germline (reference sequence). Written as DNA, the CDR3 is TGTGCCAGCAGCTTTGGTACTAGCGGAACCTCCTACGAGCAGTACTTC. It is translated as CASSFGTSGTSYEQYF.